This T cell receptor (beta chain) was retrieved from a study of T cells after yellow fever vaccination. Study background: Some fractions had low cell numbers, and these were prepared with SMART-Seq v4 Ultra Low Input.

CDR3 length equals 13 residues. V lost 6 bases, J lost 8 bases, and 6 bases stayed unmatched. Germline CDR1 reads DFQATT; CDR2 reads SNEGSKA (reference sequence). About this clonotype itself: Its antigen remains unknown.

TCRdb reprocessed the 5' RACE reads with MiXCR, giving one entry per CDR3 protein. The sample contains some 500,000 distinct CDR3 sequences, roughly 13% of which appear only once. General observations from the study: Clones that expanded after primary vaccination mostly reappeared after the booster (96% CD4, about 91% CD8). Researchers noted that a small share of clonotypes showed up in both CD4 and CD8 compartments.

V gene TRBV20-1 combines with J gene TRBJ1-4; 10 bases are shared with TRBD1. The TCR sequence derives from a man aged 25-45 years who received the YFV17D yellow fever vaccine. Sequences were derived from PBMCs, sampled on the day of the yellow fever booster vaccination. The CDR3 is CSAGTGVLEKLFF. The CDR3 nucleotides read TGCAGTGCCGGGACAGGGGTGTTGGAAAAACTGTTTTTT.